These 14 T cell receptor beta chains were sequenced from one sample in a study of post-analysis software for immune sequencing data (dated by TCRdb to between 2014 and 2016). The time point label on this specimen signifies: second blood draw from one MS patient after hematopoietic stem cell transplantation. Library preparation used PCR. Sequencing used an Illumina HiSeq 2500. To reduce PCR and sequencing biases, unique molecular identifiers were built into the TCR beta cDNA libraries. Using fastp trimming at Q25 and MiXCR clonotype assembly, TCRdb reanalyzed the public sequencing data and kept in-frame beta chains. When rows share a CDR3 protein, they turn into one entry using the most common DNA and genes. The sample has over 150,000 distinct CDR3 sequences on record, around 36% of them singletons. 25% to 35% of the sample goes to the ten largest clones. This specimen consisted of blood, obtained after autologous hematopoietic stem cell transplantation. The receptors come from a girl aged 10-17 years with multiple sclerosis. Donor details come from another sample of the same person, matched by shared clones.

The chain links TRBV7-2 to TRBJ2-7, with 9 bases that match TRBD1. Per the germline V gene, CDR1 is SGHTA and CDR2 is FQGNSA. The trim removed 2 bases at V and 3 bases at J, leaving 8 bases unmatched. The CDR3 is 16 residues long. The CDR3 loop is CASSLRWTDRGYEQYF. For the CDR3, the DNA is TGTGCCAGCAGCTTACGTTGGACGGACAGGGGCTACGAGCAGTACTTC.

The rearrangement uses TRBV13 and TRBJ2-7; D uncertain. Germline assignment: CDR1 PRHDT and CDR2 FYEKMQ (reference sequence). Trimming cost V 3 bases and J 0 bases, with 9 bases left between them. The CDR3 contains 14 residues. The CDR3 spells CASSFHGLSYEQYF. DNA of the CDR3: TGTGCCAGCAGCTTCCACGGGCTCTCCTACGAGCAGTACTTC.

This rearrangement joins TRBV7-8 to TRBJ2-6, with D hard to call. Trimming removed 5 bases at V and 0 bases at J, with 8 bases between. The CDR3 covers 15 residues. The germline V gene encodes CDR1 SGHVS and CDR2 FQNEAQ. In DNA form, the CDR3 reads TGTGCCAGCAGCCTACAGATCTCTGGGGCCAACGTCCTGACTTTC. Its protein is CASSLQISGANVLTF.

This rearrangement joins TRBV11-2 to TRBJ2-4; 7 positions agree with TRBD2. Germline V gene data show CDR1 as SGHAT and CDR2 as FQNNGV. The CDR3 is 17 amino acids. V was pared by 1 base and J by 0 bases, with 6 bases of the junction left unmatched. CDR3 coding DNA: TGTGCCAGCAGCTTAGCGGGAGGATTCCTAGCCAAAAACATTCAGTACTTC. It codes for CASSLAGGFLAKNIQYF.

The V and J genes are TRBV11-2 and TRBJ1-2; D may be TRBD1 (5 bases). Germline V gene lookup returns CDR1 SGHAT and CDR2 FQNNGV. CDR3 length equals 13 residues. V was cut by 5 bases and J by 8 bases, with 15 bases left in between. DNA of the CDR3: TGTGCCAGCAGCCAGGGCCACGGACGAGGCTACACCTTC. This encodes CASSQGHGRGYTF.

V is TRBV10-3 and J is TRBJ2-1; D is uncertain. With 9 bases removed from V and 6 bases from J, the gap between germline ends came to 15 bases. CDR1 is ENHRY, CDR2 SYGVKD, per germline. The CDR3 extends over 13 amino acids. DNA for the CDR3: TGTGCCATAGGAGACCTACTGGGCAATGAGCAGTTCTTC. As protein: CAIGDLLGNEQFF.

For the CDR3, the DNA is TGCGCCAGCAGCCAAGACATAGCGGGACGTCCGCAGTTCTTC. Encoded protein: CASSQDIAGRPQFF. The chain combines TRBV4-3 with TRBJ2-1; TRBD2 matches 8 bases. V shed 0 bases and J 12 bases; nucleotides not matched to a gene: 7. Germline assignment: CDR1 LGHNA and CDR2 YSLEER. The CDR3 sequence is 14 residues long.

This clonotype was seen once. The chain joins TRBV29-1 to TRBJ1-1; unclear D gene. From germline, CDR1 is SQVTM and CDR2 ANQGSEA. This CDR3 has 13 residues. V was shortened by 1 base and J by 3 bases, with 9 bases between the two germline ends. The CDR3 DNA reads TGCAGCGTTGAAGGACCGCGGGACACTGAAGCTTTCTTT. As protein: CSVEGPRDTEAFF.

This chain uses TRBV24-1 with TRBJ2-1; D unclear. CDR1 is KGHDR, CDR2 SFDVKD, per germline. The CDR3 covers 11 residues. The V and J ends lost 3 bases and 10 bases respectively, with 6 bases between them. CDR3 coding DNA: TGTGCCACCAGTGATGTGGGCGAGCAGTTCTTC. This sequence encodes CATSDVGEQFF.

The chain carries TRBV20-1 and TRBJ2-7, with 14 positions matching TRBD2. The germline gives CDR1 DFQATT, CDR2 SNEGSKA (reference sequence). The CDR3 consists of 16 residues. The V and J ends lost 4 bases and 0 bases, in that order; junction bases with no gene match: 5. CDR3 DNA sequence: TGCAGTGCTACGGGACTAGCGGGAGCCCCCTCCTACGAGCAGTACTTC. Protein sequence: CSATGLAGAPSYEQYF.

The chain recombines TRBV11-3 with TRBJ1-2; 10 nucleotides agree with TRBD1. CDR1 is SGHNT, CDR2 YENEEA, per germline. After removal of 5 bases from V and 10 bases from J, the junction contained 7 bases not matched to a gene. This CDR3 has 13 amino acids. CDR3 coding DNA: TGTGCCAGCAGCCCGCGACAGGGGGCCACCTACACCTTC. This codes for CASSPRQGATYTF.

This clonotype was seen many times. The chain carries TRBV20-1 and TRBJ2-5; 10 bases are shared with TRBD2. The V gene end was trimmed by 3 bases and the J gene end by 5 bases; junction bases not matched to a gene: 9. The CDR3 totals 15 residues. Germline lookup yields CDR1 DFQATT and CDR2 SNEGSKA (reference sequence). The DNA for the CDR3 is TGCAGTGCTAGTAGTACTAGCGGGACCCTGGAGACCCAGTACTTC. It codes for CSASSTSGTLETQYF.

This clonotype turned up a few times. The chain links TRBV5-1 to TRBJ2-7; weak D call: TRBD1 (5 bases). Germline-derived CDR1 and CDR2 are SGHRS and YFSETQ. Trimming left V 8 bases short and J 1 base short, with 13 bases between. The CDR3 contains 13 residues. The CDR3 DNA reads TGCGCCAGTGGGCGACAGCCGTCCTACGAGCAGTACTTC. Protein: CASGRQPSYEQYF.

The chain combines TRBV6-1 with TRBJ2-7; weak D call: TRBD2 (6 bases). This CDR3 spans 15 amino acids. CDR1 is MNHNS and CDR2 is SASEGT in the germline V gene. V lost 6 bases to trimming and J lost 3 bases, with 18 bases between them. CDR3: CASRVRGGRLYEQYF. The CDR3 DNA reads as TGTGCCAGCAGGGTCAGAGGTGGGAGGCTCTACGAGCAGTACTTC.